Below are 15 T cell receptor beta chains sequenced from a single sample in a study of cytomegalovirus exposure and HLA in healthy donors listed by TCRdb under 2017. Library construction relied on the immunoSEQ multiplex PCR assay. A mixture of 60 forward primers for TCR Vbeta segments and 13 reverse primers for TCR Jbeta segments was used in the multiplex PCR. The table was pulled from immuneACCESS by TCRdb, which kept in-frame rearrangements only. Such tables lose some clones; where checked, under half of the loss comes from unresolved V genes, and the rest has no known cause. The sample data list around 220,000 clones, and about 80% of these were observed just once. Clones ranked in the top ten supply 15% of the sample. What was sequenced was PBMCs. Receptors originate from a middle-aged man in good health and CMV-seronegative.

This clone was observed a handful of times. The chain is built from TRBV7-2 and TRBJ1-2; possibly TRBD1 for D (5 bases). Germline V lookup: CDR1 SGHTA, CDR2 FQGNSA. V was pared by 5 bases and J by 8 bases, with 18 bases between. The CDR3 contains 14 residues. CDR3 protein: CASSPRRGENGYTF. The CDR3 coding sequence is TGTGCCAGCAGCCCAAGGAGGGGTGAAAACGGCTACACCTTC.

This chain links TRBV7-3 with TRBJ2-3; the D gene is possibly TRBD2 (5 bases). Trimming cost V 2 bases and J 2 bases, with 11 bases left between them. Germline CDR1 reads SGHTA; CDR2 reads FQGTGA. This CDR3 is 15 amino acids long. CDR3: CASSLDGNPTDTQYF. DNA of the CDR3: TGTGCCAGCAGCTTAGACGGGAACCCCACAGATACGCAGTATTTT.

The chain carries TRBV4-3 and TRBJ1-5, with D possibly being TRBD1 (5 bases). CDR3 length: 15 residues. Between the trimmed V and J ends, which lost 0 bases and 6 bases, there was a span of 12 bases. Germline V gene sequence: CDR1 LGHNA, CDR2 YSLEER. In DNA, the CDR3 is TGCGCCAGCAGCCAAGAGGAGGGGAGGCTTCAGCCCCAGCATTTT. This translates into CASSQEEGRLQPQHF.

The V gene is TRBV4-3, the J gene TRBJ2-2, with D possibly TRBD1 on 6 matching bases. CDR1 and CDR2 from the germline V gene are LGHNA and YSLEER. V was pared by 5 bases and J by 1 base, with 11 bases between. The CDR3 has 15 amino acids. In nucleotides, the CDR3 is TGCGCCAGCAGCGAGACAGGAAAGAACACCGGGGAGCTGTTTTTT. It yields the protein CASSETGKNTGELFF.

This chain links TRBV5-4 with TRBJ2-5; D gene ambiguous. Gene TRBJ2-7 matches the end of the DNA better, so the J call may be wrong. The germline CDR1 and CDR2 sequences are SGHNT and YYREEE (reference sequence). The CDR3 has 15 amino acids. DNA of the CDR3: TGTGCCAGCAGCTTGGATCGTAGCTCAAGTGACGAGCAGTACTTC. This encodes CASSLDRSSSDEQYF.

In its sample, this clone was seen a few times. This chain joins TRBV6-5 and TRBJ2-1; 8 bases match TRBD2. Germline-derived CDR1 and CDR2 are MNHEY and SVGAGI. The V gene end was trimmed by 2 bases and the J gene end by 6 bases; junction bases not matched to a gene: 0. The CDR3 totals 13 residues. The CDR3 is CASSYAGGNEQFF. The CDR3 DNA reads as TGTGCCAGCAGTTACGCGGGGGGCAATGAGCAGTTCTTC.

The chain combines TRBV4-3 with TRBJ1-4; TRBD1 matches at 7 bases. There are 16 residues in the CDR3. Trimming removed 1 base from V and 0 bases from J; junction bases left unmatched: 2. Germline V CDR1 and CDR2: LGHNA, YSLEER. The CDR3: CASSQGDRPTNEKLFF. CDR3 in DNA: TGCGCCAGCAGCCAAGGGGACAGACCAACTAATGAAAAACTGTTTTTT.

The chain has TRBV11-2 and TRBJ2-4, with D unclear. Germline V lookup: CDR1 SGHAT, CDR2 FQNNGV. CDR3 length: 14 amino acids. Trimming removed 5 bases from V and 7 bases from J, with 15 bases in between. CDR3 residues: CASSQFGGVNIQYF. The CDR3 DNA follows: TGTGCCAGCAGCCAATTCGGCGGAGTGAACATTCAGTACTTC. Filled out from reference TRBV11-2 and TRBJ2-4, the complete variable domain reads EAGVAQSPRYKIIEKRQSVAFWCNPISGHATLYWYQQILGQGPKLLIQFQNNGVVDDSQLPKDRFSAERLKGVDSTLKIQPAKLEDSAVYLCASSQFGGVNIQYFGAGTRLSVL.

This sequence joins TRBV9 and TRBJ2-1; D is uncertain. This CDR3 contains 16 residues. Germline V CDR1 and CDR2: SGDLS, YYNGEE. V was clipped by 0 bases and J by 0 bases, with 10 bases between them. This CDR3 is CASSVGGSGSYNEQFF. The CDR3 DNA reads as TGTGCCAGCAGCGTAGGTGGATCGGGCTCCTACAATGAGCAGTTCTTC.

The genes are TRBV28 and TRBJ2-2; tentatively, D is TRBD1 (6 bases). The CDR3 loop spans 14 amino acids. CDR1 and CDR2 from the germline V gene are MDHEN and SYDVKM. Deletions cut 5 bases from V and 5 bases from J, with 12 bases between. The CDR3 DNA follows: TGTGCCAGCAGTAGGACAGCCGGGACCGGGGAGCTGTTTTTT. Its protein product is CASSRTAGTGELFF.

V gene TRBV5-1 combines with J gene TRBJ2-1; TRBD1 is a possible D gene (6 bases). The V end lost 0 bases, the J end lost 3 bases, and 7 bases lay between the germline ends. The germline CDR1 and CDR2 sequences are SGHRS and YFSETQ. The CDR3 has 14 residues. CDR3 sequence: CASSLGQDYNEQFF. The CDR3 nucleotides are TGCGCCAGCAGCTTGGGACAGGACTACAATGAGCAGTTCTTC.

The V and J genes are TRBV5-1 and TRBJ1-1; the D gene is possibly TRBD1 (6 bases). The CDR3 covers 14 residues. Trimming removed 4 bases at V and 4 bases at J, with 14 bases between. Germline V gene lookup returns CDR1 SGHRS and CDR2 YFSETQ. CDR3 DNA sequence: TGCGCCAGCAGCGGAGCGACAGGTACCACTGAAGCTTTCTTT. Its protein product is CASSGATGTTEAFF.

The chain joins TRBV11-2 to TRBJ2-2; D unresolved. Germline-derived CDR1 and CDR2 are SGHAT and FQNNGV. V dropped 1 base and J dropped 4 bases, with 4 bases sitting between them. CDR3 size: 13 residues. CDR3 DNA: TGTGCCAGCAGCTTAGGGGCCACCGGGGAGCTGTTTTTT. Translated, it gives CASSLGATGELFF.

V gene TRBV28 combines with J gene TRBJ2-1; 14 nucleotides align to TRBD2. The CDR3 loop spans 16 amino acids. V shed 8 bases, J shed 10 bases, and the junction held 13 bases outside the gene matches. The germline CDR1 and CDR2 sequences are MDHEN and SYDVKM. CDR3 DNA: TGTGCCAGCGTCTTCCGGGTGACTAGCGGGGGGGGAGAGCAGTTCTTC. This gives the protein CASVFRVTSGGGEQFF.

The chain carries TRBV14 and TRBJ2-3; the D gene is possibly TRBD2 (5 bases). There are 11 residues in the CDR3. Trimming left V 5 bases short and J 7 bases short, with 7 bases between. Germline assignment: CDR1 SGHDN and CDR2 FVKESK. This CDR3 reads CASSGGYTQYF. CDR3 sequence (DNA): TGTGCCAGCAGCGGCGGGTATACGCAGTATTTT.